This entry describes one T cell receptor beta chain. What it binds is unknown. These data come from a study of cytomegalovirus exposure and HLA in healthy donors. Points from the study as a whole: In vitro data verified a few CMV-associated chains as specific for CMV antigens.

The V gene end was trimmed by 6 bases and the J gene end by 3 bases; junction bases not matched to a gene: 11. The germline gives CDR1 SGHTA, CDR2 FQGNSA. The CDR3 has 15 residues. The PCR was carried out with 60 Vbeta primers and 13 Jbeta primers. Method: immunoSEQ multiplex PCR; TCRdb's copy keeps in-frame clones and lacks some. The table has approximately 160,000 clones, approximately 79% seen once. The source is a male donor in good health and CMV-seronegative. The J gene is TRBJ2-7, the V gene TRBV7-2; 7 bases line up with TRBD2. Sequences were obtained from PBMCs. CDR3 amino acids: CASRDKGTTDYEQYF. CDR3 bases: TGTGCCAGCAGGGATAAGGGGACTACAGACTACGAGCAGTACTTC.